These 6 T cell receptor beta chains originate from one sample sequenced in a study of blood T cell repertoires in COVID-19. Repertoires were generated with immunoSEQ multiplex PCR, while TCRdb's copy carries only in-frame clones and drops some. This table has roughly 400,000 clones, 80% to 90% appearing once. Sequenced sample: PBMCs or T cells enriched from blood (not recorded which). The receptors come from a man aged 30 to 39 who had recovered from COVID-19.

The gene calls are TRBV9 and TRBJ2-7; a possible D gene is TRBD2 (5 bases). The ends were cut back, 0 bases at V and 3 bases at J, with 13 bases in the middle. CDR1 and CDR2 from the germline V gene are SGDLS and YYNGEE. The length of the CDR3 is 15 residues. This CDR3 is CASSVALGSGYEQYF. The CDR3 DNA reads as TGTGCCAGCAGCGTAGCTTTAGGGAGCGGCTACGAGCAGTACTTC. Full variable domain (missing parts from reference TRBV9 and TRBJ2-7): DSGVTQTPKHLITATGQRVTLRCSPRSGDLSVYWYQQSLDQGLQFLIQYYNGEERAKGNILERFSAQQFPDLHSELNLSSLELGDSALYFCASSVALGSGYEQYFGPGTRLTVT.

V usage is TRBV15 and J usage is TRBJ2-3; 10 bases align to TRBD2. The V gene end was trimmed by 5 bases and the J gene end by 5 bases; junction bases not matched to a gene: 13. Germline-derived CDR1 and CDR2 are LNHNV and YYDKDF (reference sequence). The CDR3 has 17 amino acids. CDR3 region: CATSGKRAGGPRDTQYF. Written as DNA, the CDR3 is TGTGCCACCAGCGGAAAACGAGCGGGAGGGCCGAGAGATACGCAGTATTTT.

This chain uses TRBV21-1 with TRBJ1-6. TRBV21-1 is a recognized pseudogene. This CDR3 region has 16 residues. DNA for the CDR3: TGTGCCAGCAGGGGGGGACGGAAAGCCGATAATTCACCCCTCCACTTT. Translating it yields CASRGGRKADNSPLHF.

The chain joins TRBV28 to TRBJ1-3, with D uncertain. Germline V gene lookup returns CDR1 MDHEN and CDR2 SYDVKM. This CDR3 is built from 16 residues. V lost 3 bases, J lost 0 bases, and 12 bases lay in between. The CDR3 sequence: CASSLETRFSGNTIYF. The CDR3 nucleotides are TGTGCCAGCAGTTTGGAGACGAGGTTCTCTGGAAACACCATATATTTT.

The V gene is TRBV12-3 or TRBV12-4, the J gene TRBJ2-5, with D tentatively TRBD2 (6 bases). This CDR3 is 13 amino acids long. The CDR3 loop reads CASSRGTVGTQYF. CDR3 DNA sequence: TGTGCAAGTTCCCGGGGGACGGTGGGGACCCAGTACTTC.

The rearrangement uses TRBV12-5 and TRBJ2-4, with D perhaps matching TRBD2 (5 bases). The CDR3 length is 13 residues. Trimming removed 1 base from V and 8 bases from J, with 9 bases in between. Germline CDR1 LGHNT, CDR2 FRNRAP. The CDR3, as DNA: TGTGCTAGTGGTTTGGCCCTGGAGGACATTCAGTACTTC. It specifies CASGLALEDIQYF.